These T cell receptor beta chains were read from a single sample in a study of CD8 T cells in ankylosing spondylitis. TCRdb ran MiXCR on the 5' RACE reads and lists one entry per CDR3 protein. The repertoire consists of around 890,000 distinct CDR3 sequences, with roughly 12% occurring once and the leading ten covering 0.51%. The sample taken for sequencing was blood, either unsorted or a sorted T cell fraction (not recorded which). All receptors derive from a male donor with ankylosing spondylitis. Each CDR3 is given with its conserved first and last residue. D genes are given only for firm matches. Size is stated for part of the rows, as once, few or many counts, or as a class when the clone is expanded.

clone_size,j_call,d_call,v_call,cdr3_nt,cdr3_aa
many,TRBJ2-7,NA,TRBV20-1,TGCAGTGCTAGTCGAACAGCGGATAGCTACGAGCAGTACTTC,CSASRTADSYEQYF
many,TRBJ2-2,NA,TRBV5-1,TGCGCCAGCAACCGGGGCAGCGCGAACACCGGGGAGCTGTTTTTT,CASNRGSANTGELFF
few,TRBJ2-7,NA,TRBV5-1,TGCGCCAGCAGCTTGGCCACCACTTGGGGTTCCTACGAGCAGTACTTC,CASSLATTWGSYEQYF
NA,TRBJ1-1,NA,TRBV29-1,TGCAGCGTTGCGCGTGAGGGGGACACTGAAGCTTTCTTT,CSVAREGDTEAFF
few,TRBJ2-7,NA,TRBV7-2,TGTGCCAGCAGCTTAGGGAAGTGGGCCAAATTCGAGCAGTACTTC,CASSLGKWAKFEQYF
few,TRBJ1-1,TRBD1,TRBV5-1,TGCGCCAGCAGCTCGGGGGACAGGGATCTGAACACTGAAGCTTTCTTT,CASSSGDRDLNTEAFF
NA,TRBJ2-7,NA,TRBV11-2,TGTGCCAGCAGCCTCCAAATCGATTGCTACGAGCAGTACTTC,CASSLQIDCYEQYF
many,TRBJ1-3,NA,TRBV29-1,TGCAGCGTTGATCCGGGAACTGGAAACACCATATATTTT,CSVDPGTGNTIYF
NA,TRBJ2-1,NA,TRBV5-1,TGCGCCAGCAGCCCGAGTCCTAATACACCCGACGAGCAGTTCTTC,CASSPSPNTPDEQFF
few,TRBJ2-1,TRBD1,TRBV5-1,TGCGCCAGCGGACTTTGGGACAGGGCCTACAATGAGCAGTTCTTC,CASGLWDRAYNEQFF
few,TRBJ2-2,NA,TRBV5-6,TGTGCCAGCAGCTTGGGCCAGGGGGAGCTGTTTTTT,CASSLGQGELFF
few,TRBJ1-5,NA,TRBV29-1,TGCAGCGTTGGAGACACCCGCGGGAGGCCCCAGCATTTT,CSVGDTRGRPQHF
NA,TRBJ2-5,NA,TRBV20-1,TGCAGTGCCCCCCCCGGGCGGGAAGAGACCCAGTACTTC,CSAPPGREETQYF
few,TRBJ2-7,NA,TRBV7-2,TGTGCCAGCAGCTTAGTCCGTACAGGTATAGAGCAGTACTTC,CASSLVRTGIEQYF
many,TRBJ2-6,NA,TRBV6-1,TGTGCCAGCAGGCCCTTCAAAGGGGGTGGTGGGGCCAACGTCCTGACTTTC,CASRPFKGGGGANVLTF
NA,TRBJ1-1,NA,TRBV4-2,TGTGCCAGCAGCCACATAGGACAGAGGAACACTGAAGCTTTCTTT,CASSHIGQRNTEAFF
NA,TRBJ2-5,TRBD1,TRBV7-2,TGTGCCAGCAGGCGCGGACAGGTTGAAGGAGAGACCCAGTACTTC,CASRRGQVEGETQYF
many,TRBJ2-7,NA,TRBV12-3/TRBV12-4,TGTGCCAGCAGCCCACGGCACGGGGTCTACGAGCAGTACTTC,CASSPRHGVYEQYF
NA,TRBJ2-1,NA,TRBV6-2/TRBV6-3,TGTGCCAGCAGTTACCTTGGGGCTAGCTGGCTGTTCTTC,CASSYLGASWLFF
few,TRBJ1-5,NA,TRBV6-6,TGTGCCAGCACCCCCGCCAATCAGCCCCAGCATTTT,CASTPANQPQHF
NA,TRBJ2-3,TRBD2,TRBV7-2,TGTGCCAGCAGCTTGGGACTAGGGGGGGCAGATACGCAGTATTTT,CASSLGLGGADTQYF
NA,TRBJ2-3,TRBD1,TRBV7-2,TGTGCCAGCAGCCCTAGGCAGGGGGCGCGGGAAGATACGCAGTATTTT,CASSPRQGAREDTQYF
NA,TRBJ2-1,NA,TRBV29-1,TGCAGCGTTGTTGGGTCAGGGGCTGAGCAGTTCTTC,CSVVGSGAEQFF
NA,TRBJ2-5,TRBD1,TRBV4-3,TGCGCCAGCAGCCAAGATCCTCACAGGGGAGAGACCCAGTACTTC,CASSQDPHRGETQYF
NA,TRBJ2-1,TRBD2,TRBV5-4,TGTGCCAGCAGCCTTTCGACTAGCGGGAGGAATGAGCAGTTCTTC,CASSLSTSGRNEQFF
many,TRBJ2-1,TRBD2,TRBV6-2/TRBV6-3,TGTGCCAGCAGCGCCGGGACTAGTTTCTACAATGAGCAGTTCTTC,CASSAGTSFYNEQFF
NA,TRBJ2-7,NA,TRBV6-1,TGTGCCAGCAGTGTAAACAGGCCAACCTACGAGCAGTACTTC,CASSVNRPTYEQYF
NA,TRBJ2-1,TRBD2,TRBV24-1,TGTGCCACCAGTGACCCGGGACTAGCGGACCTCTCCTACAATGAGCAGTTCTTC,CATSDPGLADLSYNEQFF
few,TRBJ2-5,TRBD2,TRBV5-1,TGCGCCAGCAGCTTGTTGGGGGTAGCGGGGTCTCAGGAGACCCAGTACTTC,CASSLLGVAGSQETQYF
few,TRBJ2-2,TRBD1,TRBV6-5,TGTGCCAGCAGCTACGGGACAGGGGTCACCGGGGAGCTGTTTTTT,CASSYGTGVTGELFF
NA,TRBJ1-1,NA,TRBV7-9,TGTGCCAGCAGCTTAGGCACTGTAGCTTTCTTT,CASSLGTVAFF
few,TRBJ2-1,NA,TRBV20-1,TGCAGTGCAGCCAGCGTAGCATACAATGAGCAGTTCTTC,CSAASVAYNEQFF
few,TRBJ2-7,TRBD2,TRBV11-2,TGTGCCAGCAGCGTCTCAGTCAGCGGGGCCTACGAGCAGTACTTC,CASSVSVSGAYEQYF
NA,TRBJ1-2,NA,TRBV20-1,TGCAGTGCTAGAGTATTGCATGGCTACACCTTC,CSARVLHGYTF
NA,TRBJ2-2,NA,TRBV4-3,TGCGCCAGCAGCCAAGATTTCGTGGGCACCGGGGAGCTGTTTTTT,CASSQDFVGTGELFF
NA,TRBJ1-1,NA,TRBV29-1,TGCAGCGTTGCGGGACGGATTAACACTGAAGCTTTCTTT,CSVAGRINTEAFF
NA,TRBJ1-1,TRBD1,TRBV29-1,TGCAGCGTTGAATTTCGACAGGGGAACACTGAAGCTTTCTTT,CSVEFRQGNTEAFF